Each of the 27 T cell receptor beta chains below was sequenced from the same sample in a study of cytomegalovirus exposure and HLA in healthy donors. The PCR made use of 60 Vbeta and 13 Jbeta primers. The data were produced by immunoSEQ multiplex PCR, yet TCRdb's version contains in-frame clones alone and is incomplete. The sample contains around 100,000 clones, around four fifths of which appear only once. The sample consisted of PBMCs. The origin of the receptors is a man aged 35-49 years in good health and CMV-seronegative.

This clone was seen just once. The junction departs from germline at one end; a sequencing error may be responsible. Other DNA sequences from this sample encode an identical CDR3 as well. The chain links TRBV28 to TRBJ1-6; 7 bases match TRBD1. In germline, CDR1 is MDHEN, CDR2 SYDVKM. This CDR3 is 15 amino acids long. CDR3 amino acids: CASSLGDRRNSPLHF. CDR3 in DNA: TGTGCCAGCAGTTTGGGGGACAGACGTAATTCCCCCCTCCACTTT.

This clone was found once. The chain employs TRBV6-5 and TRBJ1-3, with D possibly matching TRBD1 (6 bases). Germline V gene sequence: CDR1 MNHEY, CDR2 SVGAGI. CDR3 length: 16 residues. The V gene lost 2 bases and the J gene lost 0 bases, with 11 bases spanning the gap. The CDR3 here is CASSYSGTLSGNTIYF. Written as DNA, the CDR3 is TGTGCCAGCAGTTACAGCGGGACACTCTCTGGAAACACCATATATTTT.

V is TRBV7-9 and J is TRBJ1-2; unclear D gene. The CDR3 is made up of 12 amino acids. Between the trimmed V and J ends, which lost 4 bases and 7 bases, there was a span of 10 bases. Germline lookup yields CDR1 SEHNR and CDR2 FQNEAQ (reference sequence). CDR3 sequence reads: CASSWLNSGYTF. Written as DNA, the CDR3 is TGTGCCAGCAGCTGGTTGAATAGTGGCTACACCTTC.

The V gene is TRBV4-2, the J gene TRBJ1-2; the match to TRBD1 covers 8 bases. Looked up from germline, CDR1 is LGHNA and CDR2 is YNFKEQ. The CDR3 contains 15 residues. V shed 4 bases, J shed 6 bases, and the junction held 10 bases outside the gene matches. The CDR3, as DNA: TGTGCCAGCAGCCCCAGTCCGGACAGGGCTGATGGCTACACCTTC. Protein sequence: CASSPSPDRADGYTF.

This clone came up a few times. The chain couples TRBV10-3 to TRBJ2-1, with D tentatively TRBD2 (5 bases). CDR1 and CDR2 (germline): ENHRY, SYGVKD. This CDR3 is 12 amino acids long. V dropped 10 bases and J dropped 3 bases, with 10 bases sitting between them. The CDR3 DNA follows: TGTGCCACGACCCGGGGCTACAATGAGCAGTTCTTC. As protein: CATTRGYNEQFF.

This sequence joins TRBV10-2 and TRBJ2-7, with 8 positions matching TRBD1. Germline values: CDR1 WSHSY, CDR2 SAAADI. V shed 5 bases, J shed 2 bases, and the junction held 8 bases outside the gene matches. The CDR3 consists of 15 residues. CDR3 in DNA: TGCGCCAGCAGTCCCAGGGACAGGCGCCCCTACGAGCAGTACTTC. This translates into CASSPRDRRPYEQYF.

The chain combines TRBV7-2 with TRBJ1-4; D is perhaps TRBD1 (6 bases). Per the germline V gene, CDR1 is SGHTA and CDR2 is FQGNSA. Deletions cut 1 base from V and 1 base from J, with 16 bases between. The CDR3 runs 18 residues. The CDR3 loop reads CASSLVPPTRGTNEKLFF. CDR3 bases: TGTGCCAGCAGCTTAGTACCGCCGACCAGGGGAACTAATGAAAAACTGTTTTTT. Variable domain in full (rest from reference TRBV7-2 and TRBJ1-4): GAGVSQSPSNKVTEKGKDVELRCDPISGHTALYWYRQSLGQGLEFLIYFQGNSAPDKSGLPSDRFSAERTGGSVSTLTIQRTQQEDSAVYLCASSLVPPTRGTNEKLFFGSGTQLSVL.

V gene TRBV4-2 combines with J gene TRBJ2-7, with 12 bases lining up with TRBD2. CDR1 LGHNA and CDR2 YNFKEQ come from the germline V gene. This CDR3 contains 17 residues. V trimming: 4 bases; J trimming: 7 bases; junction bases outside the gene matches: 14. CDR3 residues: CASSLRPSGGATGEQYF. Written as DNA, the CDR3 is TGTGCCAGCAGCCTTCGGCCTAGCGGGGGGGCGACGGGTGAGCAGTACTTC.

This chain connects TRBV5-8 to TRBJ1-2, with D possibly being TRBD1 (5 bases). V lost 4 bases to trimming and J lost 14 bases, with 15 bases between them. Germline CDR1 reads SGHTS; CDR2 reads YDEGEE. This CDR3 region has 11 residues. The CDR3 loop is CASSPGRGVTF. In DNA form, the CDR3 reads TGTGCCAGCAGCCCGGGGCGGGGCGTTACCTTC.

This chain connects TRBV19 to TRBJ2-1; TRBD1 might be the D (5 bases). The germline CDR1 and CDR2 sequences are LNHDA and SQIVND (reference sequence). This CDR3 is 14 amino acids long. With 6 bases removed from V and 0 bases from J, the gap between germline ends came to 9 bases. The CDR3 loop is CASRTEISYNEQFF. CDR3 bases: TGTGCCAGTAGGACAGAGATCTCCTACAATGAGCAGTTCTTC.

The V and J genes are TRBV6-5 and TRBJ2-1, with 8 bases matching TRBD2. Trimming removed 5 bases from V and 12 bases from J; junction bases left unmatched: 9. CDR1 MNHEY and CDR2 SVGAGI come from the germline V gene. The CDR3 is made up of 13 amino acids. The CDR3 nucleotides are TGTGCCAGCAGTCAGATCGGGGGGGCTGGGCAGTTCTTC. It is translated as CASSQIGGAGQFF.

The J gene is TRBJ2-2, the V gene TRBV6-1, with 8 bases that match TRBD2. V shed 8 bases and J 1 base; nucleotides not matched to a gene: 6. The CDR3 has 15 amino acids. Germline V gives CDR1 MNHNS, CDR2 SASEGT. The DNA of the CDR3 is TGTGCCAGCCCGAAGACTAGCGTGAACACCGGGGAGCTGTTTTTT. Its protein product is CASPKTSVNTGELFF.

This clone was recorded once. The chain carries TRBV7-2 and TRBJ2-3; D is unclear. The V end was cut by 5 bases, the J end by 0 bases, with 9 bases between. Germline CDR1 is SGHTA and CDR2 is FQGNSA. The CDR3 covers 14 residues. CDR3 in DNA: TGTGCCAGCAGCCCCGGTGTTAGCACAGATACGCAGTATTTT. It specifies CASSPGVSTDTQYF.

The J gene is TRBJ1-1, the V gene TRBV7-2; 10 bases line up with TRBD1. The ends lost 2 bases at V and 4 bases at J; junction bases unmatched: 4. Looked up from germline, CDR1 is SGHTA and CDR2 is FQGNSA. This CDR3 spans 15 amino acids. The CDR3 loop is CASSLWGQGFTEAFF. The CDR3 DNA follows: TGTGCCAGCAGCTTATGGGGACAGGGGTTCACTGAAGCTTTCTTT.

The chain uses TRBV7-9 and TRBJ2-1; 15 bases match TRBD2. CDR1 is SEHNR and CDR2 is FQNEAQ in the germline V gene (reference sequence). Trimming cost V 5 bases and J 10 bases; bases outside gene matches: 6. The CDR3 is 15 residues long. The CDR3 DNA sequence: TGTGCCAGCAGCCCAGGGACTAGCGGGGGGATGGAGCAGTTCTTC. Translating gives CASSPGTSGGMEQFF.

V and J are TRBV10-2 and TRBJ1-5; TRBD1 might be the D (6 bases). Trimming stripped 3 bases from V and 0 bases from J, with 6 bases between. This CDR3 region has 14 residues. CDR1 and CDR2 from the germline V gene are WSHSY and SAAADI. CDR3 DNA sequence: TGCGCCAGCAGTGAAGGGGGTAGCAATCAGCCCCAGCATTTT. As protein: CASSEGGSNQPQHF.

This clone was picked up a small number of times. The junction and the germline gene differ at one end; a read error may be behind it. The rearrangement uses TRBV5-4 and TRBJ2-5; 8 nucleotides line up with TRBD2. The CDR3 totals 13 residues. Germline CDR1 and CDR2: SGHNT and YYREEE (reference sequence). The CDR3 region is CASSPGLVGFVNF. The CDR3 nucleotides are TGTGCCAGCAGCCCGGGACTAGTAGGGTTCGTGAACTTC. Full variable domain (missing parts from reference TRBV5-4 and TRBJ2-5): ETGVTQSPTHLIKTRGQQVTLRCSSQSGHNTVSWYQQALGQGPQFIFQYYREEENGRGNFPPRFSGLQFPNYSSELNVNALELDDSALYLCASSPGLVGFVNFGPGTRLLVL.

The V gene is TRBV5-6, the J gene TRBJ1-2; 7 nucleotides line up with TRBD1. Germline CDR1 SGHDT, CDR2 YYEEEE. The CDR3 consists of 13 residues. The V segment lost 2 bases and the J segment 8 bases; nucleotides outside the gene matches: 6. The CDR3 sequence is CASSFEGAEGYTF. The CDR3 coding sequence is TGTGCCAGCAGCTTTGAGGGGGCGGAGGGCTACACCTTC.

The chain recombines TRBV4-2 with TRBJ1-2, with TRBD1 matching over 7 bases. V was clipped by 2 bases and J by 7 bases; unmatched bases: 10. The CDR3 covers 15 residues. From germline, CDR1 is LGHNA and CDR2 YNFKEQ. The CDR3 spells CASSQRTGPAGGYTF. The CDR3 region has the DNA TGTGCCAGCAGCCAACGGACAGGACCCGCAGGTGGCTACACCTTC.

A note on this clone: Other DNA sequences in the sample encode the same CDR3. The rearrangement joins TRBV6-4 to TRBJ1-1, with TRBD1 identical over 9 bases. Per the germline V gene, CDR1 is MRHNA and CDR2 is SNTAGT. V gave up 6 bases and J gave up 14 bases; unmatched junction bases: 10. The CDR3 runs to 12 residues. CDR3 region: CASSAGTGYAFF. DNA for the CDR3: TGTGCCAGCAGCGCCGGGACAGGGTATGCCTTCTTT.

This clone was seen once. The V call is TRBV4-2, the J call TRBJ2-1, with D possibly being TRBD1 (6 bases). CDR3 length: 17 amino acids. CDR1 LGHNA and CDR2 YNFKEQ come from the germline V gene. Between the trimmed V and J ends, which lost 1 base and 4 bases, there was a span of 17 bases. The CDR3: CASSQGRDNPQYNEQFF. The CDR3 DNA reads TGTGCCAGCAGCCAAGGCCGGGACAATCCCCAATACAATGAGCAGTTCTTC.

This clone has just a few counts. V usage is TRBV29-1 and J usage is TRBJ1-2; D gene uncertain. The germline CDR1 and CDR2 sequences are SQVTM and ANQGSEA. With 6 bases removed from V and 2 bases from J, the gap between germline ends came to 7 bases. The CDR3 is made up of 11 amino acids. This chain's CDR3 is CSVVENYGYTF. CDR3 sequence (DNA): TGCAGCGTGGTCGAGAACTATGGCTACACCTTC.

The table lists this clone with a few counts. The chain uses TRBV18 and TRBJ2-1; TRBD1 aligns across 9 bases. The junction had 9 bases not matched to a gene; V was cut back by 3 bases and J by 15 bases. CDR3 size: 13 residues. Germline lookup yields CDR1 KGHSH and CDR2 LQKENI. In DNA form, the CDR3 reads TGTGCCAGCTCACCCTCCGGGACAGGGACCCCGTTCTTC. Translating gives CASSPSGTGTPFF.

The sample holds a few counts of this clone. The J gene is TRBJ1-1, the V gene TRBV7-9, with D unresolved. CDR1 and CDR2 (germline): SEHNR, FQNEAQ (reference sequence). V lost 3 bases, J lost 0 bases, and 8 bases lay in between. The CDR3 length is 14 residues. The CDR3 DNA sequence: TGTGCCAGCAGCTTCGGGTCGGTGAACACTGAAGCTTTCTTT. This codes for CASSFGSVNTEAFF.

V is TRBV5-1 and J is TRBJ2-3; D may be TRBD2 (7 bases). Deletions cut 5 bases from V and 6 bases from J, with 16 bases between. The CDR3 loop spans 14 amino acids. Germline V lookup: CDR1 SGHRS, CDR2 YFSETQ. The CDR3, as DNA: TGCGCCAGCAGTCCCCCGGGGGGCGCGGATACGCAGTATTTT. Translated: CASSPPGGADTQYF.

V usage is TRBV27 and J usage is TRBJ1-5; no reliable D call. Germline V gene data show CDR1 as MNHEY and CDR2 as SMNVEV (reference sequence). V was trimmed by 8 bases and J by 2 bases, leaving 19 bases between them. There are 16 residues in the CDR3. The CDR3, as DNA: TGTGCCAGCTCCCTTTTTTGGGGAGCGGGCAATCAGCCCCAGCATTTT. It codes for CASSLFWGAGNQPQHF.

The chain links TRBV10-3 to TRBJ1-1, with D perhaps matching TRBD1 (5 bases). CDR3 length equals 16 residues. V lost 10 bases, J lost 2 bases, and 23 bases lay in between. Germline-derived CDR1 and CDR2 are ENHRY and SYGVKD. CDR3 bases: TGTGCCACCAATCACGGGGGGGTTCCCTCAAACACTGAAGCTTTCTTT. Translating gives CATNHGGVPSNTEAFF.